The clone carrying this TCR beta chain was observed a few times. TCRdb re-analysed the PCR reads in MiXCR, keeping a single row per CDR3 protein. The repertoire consists of several thousand distinct CDR3 sequences, with roughly three fifths occurring once and the leading ten covering about a sixth. The sample originates from a study of CD4 and CD8 cells across lung adenocarcinoma regions. Localized lung adenocarcinoma, a non-small cell lung cancer, affected the donors. The sample was CD4+ T cells from the center of a lung tumor. This receptor was identified in a male donor with lung adenocarcinoma. The CD4 and CD8 labels of this study may be unreliable.

CDR3 sequence (DNA): TGTGCCAGCAGCCAAGATGTACGACTTTTAGGGGCGAATGAGCAGTTCTTC. Its protein is CASSQDVRLLGANEQFF. The V call is TRBV3-1, the J call TRBJ2-1; maybe TRBD1 (5 bases). V shed 0 bases and J shed 7 bases, with 19 bases lying between them. CDR1 and CDR2 (germline): LGHDT, YNNKEL (reference sequence). The CDR3 is made up of 17 amino acids.